This TCR beta chain was captured by sequencing in a study of blood T cell repertoires in COVID-19. Study-level information: The United States, Italy and Spain were the sources of the acute and convalescent COVID-19 samples. Sources were T cells, B-cell-depleted T cells, or PBMCs; the material itself was cDNA or gDNA.

Measured with immunoSEQ multiplex PCR; TCRdb has only the in-frame clones, and not every one. Here the sample spans a few hundred thousand clones, 65% to 85% being singletons. Germline V gene lookup returns CDR1 SNHLY and CDR2 FYNNEI. Trimming removed 4 bases at V and 9 bases at J, with 12 bases between. The CDR3 covers 12 residues. The V call is TRBV2, the J call TRBJ2-5, with a weak D call TRBD2 (6 bases). This TCR was sampled from a woman aged 40 to 50 who had recovered from COVID-19. The specimen was peripheral blood. CDR3 loop: CASSGGREAQYF. As DNA, the CDR3 is TGTGCCAGCAGTGGGGGAAGGGAGGCCCAGTACTTC.